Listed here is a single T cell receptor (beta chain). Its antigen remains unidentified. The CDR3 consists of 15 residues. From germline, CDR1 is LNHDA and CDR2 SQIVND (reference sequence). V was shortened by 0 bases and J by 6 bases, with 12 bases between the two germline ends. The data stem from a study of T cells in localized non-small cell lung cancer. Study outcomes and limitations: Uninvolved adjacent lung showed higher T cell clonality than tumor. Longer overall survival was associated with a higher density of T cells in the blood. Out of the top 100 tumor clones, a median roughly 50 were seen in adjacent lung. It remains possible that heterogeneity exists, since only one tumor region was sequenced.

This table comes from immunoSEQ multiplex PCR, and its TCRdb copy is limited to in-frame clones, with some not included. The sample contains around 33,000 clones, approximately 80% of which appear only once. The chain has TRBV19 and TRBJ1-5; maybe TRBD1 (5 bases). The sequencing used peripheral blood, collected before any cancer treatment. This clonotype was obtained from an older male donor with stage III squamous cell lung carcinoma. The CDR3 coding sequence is TGTGCCAGTAGTATAGATGGGCTCGGGGCTCAGCCCCAGCATTTT. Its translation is CASSIDGLGAQPQHF.